These 30 T cell receptor beta chains were sequenced from one sample in a study of blood T cell repertoires in COVID-19. Measured with immunoSEQ multiplex PCR; TCRdb has only the in-frame clones, and not every one. The sample has 95,000 to 100,000 clones, 70% to 85% seen once. Source material: peripheral blood. Every receptor here comes from a man between 65 and 80 years old with acute or convalescent COVID-19.

The chain recombines TRBV5-8 with TRBJ2-7; D perhaps matches TRBD2 (5 bases). The CDR3 has 14 residues. Trimming took 5 bases from V and 1 from J, leaving 13 bases between them. CDR1 SGHTS and CDR2 YDEGEE come from the germline V gene. The CDR3, as DNA: TGTGCCAGCAGACGGGCACTAGTTTCCTACGAGCAGTACTTC. Translation: CASRRALVSYEQYF.

V usage is TRBV6-5 and J usage is TRBJ1-1; D not certain. Trimming cost V 2 bases and J 5 bases, with 9 bases left between them. This CDR3 has 13 amino acids. Germline lookup yields CDR1 MNHEY and CDR2 SVGAGI. The CDR3 nucleotides read TGTGCCAGCAGTTACGTGCGAGGGACTGAAGCTTTCTTT. Its translation is CASSYVRGTEAFF.

This clone was counted only a few times. The chain employs TRBV6-6 and TRBJ1-2, with 8 bases fitting TRBD1. This CDR3 region has 14 residues. The V segment lost 0 bases and the J segment 6 bases; nucleotides outside the gene matches: 3. CDR1 and CDR2 from the germline V gene are MNHNY and SVGAGI (reference sequence). CDR3 sequence reads: CASSYSWTGHGYTF. The DNA for the CDR3 is TGTGCCAGCAGTTACTCGTGGACAGGGCATGGCTACACCTTC.

The chain employs TRBV7-9 and TRBJ1-1, with D perhaps TRBD1 (5 bases). Trimming shortened V by 1 base and J by 5 bases, and 11 bases separated the two germline ends. Per the germline V gene, CDR1 is SEHNR and CDR2 is FQNEAQ (reference sequence). The CDR3 totals 14 residues. The CDR3 loop reads CASSLGGAKTEAFF. CDR3 sequence (DNA): TGTGCCAGCAGCTTAGGGGGCGCGAAAACTGAAGCTTTCTTT.

The V call is TRBV30, the J call TRBJ1-5; the D gene is possibly TRBD1 (6 bases). This CDR3 is built from 16 residues. Germline V gene data show CDR1 as GTSNPN and CDR2 as SVGIG (reference sequence). V gave up 0 bases and J gave up 3 bases, with 15 bases separating them. The CDR3 region is CAWSVRDGQYNQPQHF. The DNA of the CDR3 is TGTGCCTGGAGTGTCAGGGATGGACAGTACAATCAGCCCCAGCATTTT.

J is TRBJ2-7 and V is TRBV19; D is possibly TRBD2 (6 bases). V was cut by 0 bases and J by 2 bases, with 17 bases left in between. This CDR3 region has 17 residues. Germline CDR1 LNHDA, CDR2 SQIVND (reference sequence). The CDR3 nucleotides read TGTGCCAGTAGTATAGAGCACGGCGGGACGGGAGCCTACGAGCAGTACTTC. It specifies CASSIEHGGTGAYEQYF.

The rearrangement joins TRBV6-2 or TRBV6-3 to TRBJ2-2; TRBD2 matches 7 bases. The V gene's germline CDR1 is MNHEY and CDR2 SVGEGT. There are 13 residues in the CDR3. Trimming at V came to 6 bases and at J to 5 bases, leaving 3 bases not matched to a gene. In DNA, the CDR3 is TGTGCCAGCAGCCGTAGCGGGACCGGGGAGCTGTTTTTT. It codes for CASSRSGTGELFF.

This chain connects TRBV6-5 to TRBJ2-2; D is perhaps TRBD2 (7 bases). The CDR3 loop spans 15 amino acids. The germline CDR1 and CDR2 sequences are MNHEY and SVGAGI. Trimming cost V 6 bases and J 6 bases, with 17 bases left between them. The CDR3, as DNA: TGTGCCAGCAGGCCCGTAAGGGGGGGCTCCGGGGAGCTGTTTTTT. Translating gives CASRPVRGGSGELFF.

The V call is TRBV2, the J call TRBJ1-3; D unresolved. This CDR3 spans 15 amino acids. V lost 6 bases and J lost 3, with 15 bases in between. Germline lookup yields CDR1 SNHLY and CDR2 FYNNEI. Here the CDR3 reads CASSPTLQVGNTIYF. Written as DNA, the CDR3 is TGTGCCAGCAGCCCTACGCTCCAGGTTGGAAACACCATATATTTT.

This clone was recorded only once. J is TRBJ1-6 and V is TRBV5-6; the D is unclear. Germline CDR1 and CDR2: SGHDT and YYEEEE. Between the trimmed V and J ends, which lost 4 bases and 5 bases, there was a span of 16 bases. The CDR3 has 16 amino acids. Here the CDR3 reads CASSPAVRTNNSPLHF. The CDR3 DNA reads as TGTGCCAGCAGCCCGGCGGTCAGAACCAATAATTCACCCCTCCACTTT.

This chain connects TRBV7-8 to TRBJ1-6; 8 positions match TRBD1. CDR1 and CDR2 (germline): SGHVS, FQNEAQ. V gave up 3 bases and J gave up 7 bases; unmatched junction bases: 11. This CDR3 has 17 amino acids. Here the CDR3 reads CASSFFALGQANSPLHF. The CDR3 DNA sequence: TGTGCCAGCAGCTTCTTCGCACTGGGACAGGCGAATTCACCCCTCCACTTT.

This clone was observed once. This chain joins TRBV7-9 and TRBJ2-1; 8 bases are shared with TRBD2. The V and J ends lost 5 bases and 7 bases, in that order; junction bases with no gene match: 13. This CDR3 contains 16 residues. Germline assignment: CDR1 SEHNR and CDR2 FQNEAQ (reference sequence). For the CDR3, the DNA is TGTGCCAGCAGCCCTAGAGCGAGCGGGAGATGGAATGAGCAGTTCTTC. Its protein product is CASSPRASGRWNEQFF.

The chain links TRBV6-5 to TRBJ1-2; 11 bases align to TRBD1. CDR1 is MNHEY, CDR2 SVGAGI, per germline. The trim removed 6 bases at V and 5 bases at J, leaving 8 bases unmatched. The CDR3 length is 15 residues. The CDR3 DNA reads as TGTGCCAGCAGGCCCGGGACAGGGGGTTATTATGGCTACACCTTC. Encoded protein: CASRPGTGGYYGYTF.

V and J are TRBV24-1 and TRBJ1-1; 10 positions agree with TRBD1. Germline assignment: CDR1 KGHDR and CDR2 SFDVKD. CDR3 size: 17 residues. V lost 6 bases and J lost 1; bases outside the gene matches: 10. The CDR3 is CATSPRPGTGENTEAFF. The CDR3 DNA follows: TGTGCCACCAGTCCGCGCCCGGGGACAGGGGAGAACACTGAAGCTTTCTTT.

The chain carries TRBV30 and TRBJ1-3; the D is unclear. This CDR3 region has 13 residues. V lost 5 bases and J lost 4, with 12 bases in between. Per germline, CDR1 GTSNPN and CDR2 SVGIG (reference sequence). In DNA form, the CDR3 reads TGTGCCTGGTCCGGAGGGCCGGGAAACACCATATATTTT. Protein product: CAWSGGPGNTIYF.

The rearrangement uses TRBV10-3 and TRBJ1-2; D ambiguous. Germline loops: CDR1 ENHRY, CDR2 SYGVKD. Trimming cost V 3 bases and J 2 bases, with 13 bases left between them. The CDR3 covers 15 residues. The CDR3 here is CAISENPGANYGYTF. CDR3 bases: TGTGCCATCAGTGAAAATCCGGGAGCAAACTATGGCTACACCTTC.

The chain employs TRBV5-4 and TRBJ2-3, with 9 bases fitting TRBD2. Germline values: CDR1 SGHNT, CDR2 YYREEE (reference sequence). This CDR3 comprises 16 residues. Losses at the gene ends were 0 bases for V and 2 bases for J; bases not matched to a gene: 4. CDR3 nucleotides: TGTGCCAGCAGCTTGGCCCTAGCGGGACCCACAGATACGCAGTATTTT. Translating gives CASSLALAGPTDTQYF.

The genes are TRBV7-2 and TRBJ2-1, with TRBD2 matching over 10 bases. The trim removed 6 bases at V and 0 bases at J, leaving 11 bases unmatched. The CDR3 has 18 residues. In germline, CDR1 is SGHTA, CDR2 FQGNSA. CDR3 in DNA: TGTGCCAGCAGGGAGTCTATAGCGGGAGGCGGCTCCTACAATGAGCAGTTCTTC. Its protein product is CASRESIAGGGSYNEQFF.

The V call is TRBV2, the J call TRBJ1-5; D might be TRBD1 (6 bases). Germline CDR1 is SNHLY and CDR2 is FYNNEI. The ends were cut back, 2 bases at V and 6 bases at J, with 11 bases in the middle. The CDR3 length is 14 residues. CDR3 in DNA: TGTGCCAGCAGTGAATTACAGGGACCTCAGCCCCAGCATTTT. The encoded protein is CASSELQGPQPQHF.

The DNA for the CDR3 is TGTGCCAGCAGCGGAAGGACAGGTCCCCTTAACTATGGCTACACCTTC. Its translation: CASSGRTGPLNYGYTF. V gene TRBV9 combines with J gene TRBJ1-2; TRBD1 aligns across 7 bases. With 3 bases clipped from V and 1 base from J, the junction kept 9 bases outside the gene matches. The CDR3 spans 16 residues. The V gene's germline CDR1 is SGDLS and CDR2 YYNGEE.

This clone was recorded a few times. This rearrangement joins TRBV6-5 to TRBJ2-3; TRBD2 agrees at 7 bases. CDR3 length: 13 residues. CDR1 and CDR2 (germline): MNHEY, SVGAGI. V lost 10 bases, J lost 2 bases, and 6 bases stayed unmatched. CDR3 DNA sequence: TGTGCCACCCGAGCGGGAAACACAGATACGCAGTATTTT. This translates into CATRAGNTDTQYF.

The chain recombines TRBV11-3 with TRBJ2-1; the D gene is possibly TRBD2 (5 bases). Trimming stripped 3 bases from V and 5 bases from J, with 8 bases between. In germline, CDR1 is SGHNT, CDR2 YENEEA. The CDR3 runs to 13 residues. Here the CDR3 reads CASSFRGNNEQFF. The DNA of the CDR3 is TGTGCCAGCAGCTTCCGGGGAAACAATGAGCAGTTCTTC.

The chain recombines TRBV9 with TRBJ2-1; TRBD2 matches 12 bases. Germline CDR1 SGDLS, CDR2 YYNGEE. The CDR3 is made up of 16 amino acids. The trim removed 2 bases at V and 7 bases at J, leaving 7 bases unmatched. The CDR3 loop is CASSVSTSGSGNEQFF. The CDR3 DNA is TGTGCCAGCAGCGTTTCGACTAGCGGGAGTGGTAATGAGCAGTTCTTC.

This chain uses TRBV2 with TRBJ1-2; 7 nucleotides align to TRBD1. J lost 2 bases, V lost 6 bases, and 6 bases had no gene match. The CDR3 covers 14 residues. Germline CDR1 and CDR2: SNHLY and FYNNEI. CDR3 residues: CASSGGGLNYGYTF. CDR3 nucleotides: TGTGCCAGCAGCGGAGGGGGCCTAAACTATGGCTACACCTTC.

The chain links TRBV19 to TRBJ2-1; the D gene is possibly TRBD1 (6 bases). Trimming took 7 bases from V and 2 from J, leaving 18 bases between them. The CDR3 extends over 16 amino acids. Germline-derived CDR1 and CDR2 are LNHDA and SQIVND (reference sequence). CDR3 amino acids: CASKPSRQAPYNEQFF. The CDR3 DNA is TGTGCCAGTAAGCCTAGTAGACAGGCACCCTACAATGAGCAGTTCTTC.

V gene TRBV28 combines with J gene TRBJ1-2, with 7 bases that match TRBD1. The CDR3 is 14 residues long. Germline trimming cut 2 bases from V and 4 bases from J; bases unmatched to any gene: 4. Germline V gives CDR1 MDHEN, CDR2 SYDVKM. Written as DNA, the CDR3 is TGTGCCAGCAGTTTAACAGGGGTCCCCTATGGCTACACCTTC. Residues: CASSLTGVPYGYTF.

The chain joins TRBV7-3 to TRBJ2-5, with D unresolved. V was shortened by 5 bases and J by 5 bases, with 12 bases between the two germline ends. The CDR3 spans 13 residues. Per germline, CDR1 SGHTA and CDR2 FQGTGA. CDR3 DNA sequence: TGTGCCAGCAGCCGTCAGGATTCTGAGACCCAGTACTTC. This translates into CASSRQDSETQYF.

The chain carries TRBV3-1 (or the pseudogene TRBV3-2) and TRBJ1-2; D gene uncertain. V lost 0 bases, J lost 0 bases, and 17 bases lay in between. The CDR3 is 18 residues long. Germline assignment: CDR1 LGHDT and CDR2 YNNKEL (reference sequence). The CDR3: CASSQDKARTKPNYGYTF. The CDR3 region has the DNA TGTGCCAGCAGCCAAGATAAGGCCAGGACTAAACCTAACTATGGCTACACCTTC.

This clone was seen a few times. This chain uses TRBV29-1 with TRBJ1-2, with D uncertain. Trimming removed 6 bases at V and 2 bases at J, with 10 bases between. Per the germline V gene, CDR1 is SQVTM and CDR2 is ANQGSEA. The length of the CDR3 is 12 residues. For the CDR3, the DNA is TGCAGCGTGCCGACATCGAACTATGGCTACACCTTC. It codes for CSVPTSNYGYTF. The full variable domain, its missing parts supplied by reference TRBV29-1 and TRBJ1-2, is SAVISQKPSRDICQRGTSLTIQCQVDSQVTMMFWYRQQPGQSLTLIATANQGSEATYESGFVIDKFPISRPNLTFSTLTVSNMSPEDSSIYLCSVPTSNYGYTFGSGTRLTVV.

The gene calls are TRBV11-2 and TRBJ2-2, with D uncertain. Germline CDR1 and CDR2: SGHAT and FQNNGV. This CDR3 has 14 amino acids. V shed 4 bases and J shed 2 bases, with 8 bases lying between them. CDR3 sequence reads: CASSSNTNTGELFF. In nucleotides, the CDR3 is TGTGCCAGCAGCTCGAACACAAACACCGGGGAGCTGTTTTTT.